These 10 T cell receptor beta chains came from one sample sequenced in a study of cytomegalovirus exposure and HLA in healthy donors. Amplification used 60 Vbeta primers and 13 Jbeta primers. Method: immunoSEQ multiplex PCR; TCRdb's copy keeps in-frame clones and lacks some. The profile covers more than 90,000 clones, with around 74% appearing a single time and roughly 7% taken by the ten largest. Sequencing used PBMCs. These receptor sequences come from a man aged 35-49 years in good health and CMV-seropositive.

As concerns this clone: Germline is not matched at one junction end, which may reflect a read error. V gene TRBV4-1 combines with J gene TRBJ2-7; D is perhaps TRBD1 (6 bases). The CDR3 consists of 14 residues. Germline CDR1 MGHRA, CDR2 YSYEKL. The DNA for the CDR3 is TGCGCCAGCAGCCAAGCCCTAAGAGGGGACATCGAGGAATTC. This codes for CASSQALRGDIEEF.

This chain joins TRBV11-2 and TRBJ1-1, with TRBD1 matching over 7 bases. With V trimmed by 4 bases and J by 1 base, 15 bases remained unmatched. Germline loops: CDR1 SGHAT, CDR2 FQNNGV. CDR3 length: 18 amino acids. This CDR3 reads CASSSTSLGQVRNTEAFF. The CDR3 nucleotides are TGTGCCAGCAGCTCCACCTCCCTAGGACAGGTCAGGAACACTGAAGCTTTCTTT.

The chain employs TRBV19 and TRBJ2-7; D not certain. The CDR3 runs to 11 residues. The germline gives CDR1 LNHDA, CDR2 SQIVND (reference sequence). V was pared by 6 bases and J by 5 bases, with 8 bases between. This chain's CDR3 is CASSGDNEQYF. In nucleotides, the CDR3 is TGTGCCAGTAGCGGAGATAACGAGCAGTACTTC.

This clone was seen more than once but under ten times. The genes are TRBV5-3 and TRBJ2-7, with 10 bases matching TRBD1. TRBV5-3 is an open reading frame, and its role is uncertain. Trimming took 4 bases from V and 4 from J; bases not matched to a gene: 11. This CDR3 has 16 residues. The CDR3 reads CARSRRDRGMGYEQYF. As DNA, the CDR3 is TGTGCCAGAAGCAGACGGGACAGGGGAATGGGTTACGAGCAGTACTTC.

This chain uses TRBV10-1 with TRBJ1-5, with 8 bases fitting TRBD1. Germline CDR1 reads WNHNN; CDR2 reads SYGVQD (reference sequence). The V gene end was trimmed by 5 bases and the J gene end by 3 bases; junction bases not matched to a gene: 3. The CDR3 has 14 residues. The chain's CDR3 is CASSRQGLNQPQHF. CDR3 bases: TGCGCCAGCAGTCGACAGGGGCTCAATCAGCCCCAGCATTTT.

The chain uses TRBV2 and TRBJ1-1; D gene unclear. The V gene's germline CDR1 is SNHLY and CDR2 FYNNEI. V shed 7 bases and J shed 4 bases, with 13 bases lying between them. The CDR3 has 13 residues. The CDR3 DNA reads as TGTGCCAGCACGGGTGTGGGTTTCACTGAAGCTTTCTTT. Protein product: CASTGVGFTEAFF.

The CDR3 is CASSLVQGNEQFF. As DNA, the CDR3 is TGTGCCAGCAGCTTAGTACAGGGGAATGAGCAGTTCTTC. The chain combines TRBV11-3 with TRBJ2-1; 7 bases match TRBD1. Germline CDR1 is SGHNT and CDR2 is YENEEA. There are 13 residues in the CDR3. Trimming removed 1 base from V and 7 bases from J; junction bases left unmatched: 1.

The rearrangement joins TRBV7-6 to TRBJ2-7; 8 bases are shared with TRBD2. Germline CDR1 and CDR2: SGHVS and FNYEAQ. V lost 1 base and J lost 5; bases outside the gene matches: 10. The CDR3 is 16 amino acids. This chain's CDR3 is CASSLVANGRAHEQYF. CDR3 in DNA: TGTGCCAGCAGCTTAGTGGCTAACGGGAGGGCACACGAGCAGTACTTC.

The table lists this clone with a few counts. The chain carries TRBV27 and TRBJ2-1, with D possibly TRBD2 on 6 matching bases. This CDR3 comprises 13 residues. Trimming stripped 8 bases from V and 9 bases from J, with 17 bases between. CDR1 MNHEY and CDR2 SMNVEV come from the germline V gene (reference sequence). The CDR3 here is CASQSQLAPEQFF. Here the CDR3 DNA reads TGTGCCAGCCAGAGCCAACTAGCTCCTGAGCAGTTCTTC.

The chain employs TRBV5-1 and TRBJ2-3, with D uncertain. The V gene lost 0 bases and the J gene lost 3 bases, with 11 bases spanning the gap. From germline, CDR1 is SGHRS and CDR2 YFSETQ. This CDR3 comprises 15 residues. The CDR3 here is CASSLGADPTDTQYF. DNA of the CDR3: TGCGCCAGCAGCTTGGGAGCCGATCCGACAGATACGCAGTATTTT.